This passage covers 14 T cell receptor beta chains from one sample sequenced in a study of shared clonotypes between healthy human individuals. Libraries were prepared by immunoSEQ multiplex PCR; TCRdb keeps only in-frame clonotypes and omits some of them. The table has approximately 2,200,000 clones, just over 90% seen once. CD45RO-negative cells were positively selected for CCR7, leaving out terminally differentiated effector memory CD45RA+ cells. Material: naive CD8+ T cells from PBMCs. These receptors all come from a young man in good health. Some clones in this sample may be carry-over from other donors' samples.

This chain links TRBV27 with TRBJ2-7; 9 positions match TRBD2. Germline assignment: CDR1 MNHEY and CDR2 SMNVEV (reference sequence). V dropped 8 bases and J dropped 1; count of bases not matched to a gene: 6. This CDR3 region has 14 residues. CDR3 coding DNA: TGTGCCAGCGCTTGGACTAGCGTTTCCTACGAGCAGTACTTC. Translation: CASAWTSVSYEQYF.

V gene TRBV10-3 combines with J gene TRBJ2-3; D is unresolved. Germline values: CDR1 ENHRY, CDR2 SYGVKD. The CDR3 length is 15 residues. Trimming removed 7 bases from V and 0 bases from J, with 14 bases in between. CDR3 bases: TGTGCCATCACGGCTTCGGAGCCTAGCACAGATACGCAGTATTTT. Its translation is CAITASEPSTDTQYF.

The genes are TRBV28 and TRBJ2-1; D remains ambiguous. V was pared by 3 bases and J by 7 bases, with 10 bases between. Per the germline V gene, CDR1 is MDHEN and CDR2 is SYDVKM. The CDR3 contains 13 residues. The CDR3 here is CASSFQGWNEQFF. The CDR3 bases are TGTGCCAGCAGTTTTCAAGGTTGGAATGAGCAGTTCTTC.

The rearrangement uses TRBV10-3 and TRBJ2-3; TRBD1 aligns across 9 bases. Germline loops: CDR1 ENHRY, CDR2 SYGVKD. CDR3 length: 16 residues. V trimming: 6 bases; J trimming: 2 bases; junction bases outside the gene matches: 9. The CDR3 region has the DNA TGTGCCATCAGATCTCGGGACAGGGTTAACACAGATACGCAGTATTTT. It specifies CAIRSRDRVNTDTQYF.

The rearrangement joins TRBV2 to TRBJ2-7; 7 nucleotides match TRBD2. Germline-derived CDR1 and CDR2 are SNHLY and FYNNEI. The CDR3 runs to 16 residues. Losses at the gene ends were 3 bases for V and 1 base for J; bases not matched to a gene: 9. This CDR3 is CASSEMWSSGSYEQYF. Here the CDR3 DNA reads TGTGCCAGCAGTGAGATGTGGTCTAGCGGATCCTACGAGCAGTACTTC.

J is TRBJ2-2 and V is TRBV5-6, with TRBD1 matching 8 bases. J was trimmed by 7 bases and V by 3 bases; bases with no gene match: 8. Germline-derived CDR1 and CDR2 are SGHDT and YYEEEE. This CDR3 has 15 residues. The CDR3 loop reads CASSSGQGEDGELFF. For the CDR3, the DNA is TGTGCCAGCAGCTCCGGACAGGGTGAGGACGGGGAGCTGTTTTTT.

As concerns this clone: The junction departs from the called germline gene at one end, perhaps through a read error. The genes are TRBV7-6 and TRBJ1-3; unclear D gene. Germline CDR1 SGHVS, CDR2 FNYEAQ. This CDR3 is 14 amino acids long. CDR3 in DNA: TGTGCCAGCAGTTCTCCCGCGGCTCTTAACACCTTATATTTT. Amino acids: CASSSPAALNTLYF.

This clone was counted once. The rearrangement uses TRBV7-3 and TRBJ2-1; the D gene is possibly TRBD2 (5 bases). V was cut by 2 bases and J by 9 bases, with 11 bases left in between. The CDR3 runs 13 residues. The germline V gene encodes CDR1 SGHTA and CDR2 FQGTGA. CDR3: CASSLAPAGEQFF. In DNA form, the CDR3 reads TGTGCCAGCAGCTTAGCCCCTGCGGGTGAGCAGTTCTTC. Supplemented by reference TRBV7-3 and TRBJ2-1, the full variable domain reads GAGVSQTPSNKVTEKGKYVELRCDPISGHTALYWYRQSLGQGPEFLIYFQGTGAADDSGLPNDRFFAVRPEGSVSTLKIQRTERGDSAVYLCASSLAPAGEQFFGPGTRLTVL.

J is TRBJ2-5 and V is TRBV4-1, with TRBD2 matching 8 bases. The CDR3 contains 14 residues. Germline V gives CDR1 MGHRA, CDR2 YSYEKL. The V and J ends lost 3 bases and 5 bases, in that order; junction bases with no gene match: 5. Here the CDR3 reads CASSHSGSSETQYF. CDR3 DNA sequence: TGCGCCAGCAGCCACAGCGGGAGTTCTGAGACCCAGTACTTC.

The CDR3 loop reads CASNDRSGTGELFF. CDR3 DNA sequence: TGTGCCAGCAACGATAGGAGCGGGACCGGGGAGCTGTTTTTT. The chain is built from TRBV9 and TRBJ2-2, with a weak D call TRBD2 (6 bases). Germline V gene sequence: CDR1 SGDLS, CDR2 YYNGEE. V was cut by 6 bases and J by 5 bases, with 14 bases left in between. CDR3 length equals 14 residues.

The gene calls are TRBV2 and TRBJ2-3; D may match TRBD1 or TRBD2 (5 bases each). The CDR3 has 15 residues. CDR1 is SNHLY and CDR2 is FYNNEI in the germline V gene. The germline V and J ends were trimmed by 3 bases and 1 base, with 11 bases remaining between them. The DNA of the CDR3 is TGTGCCAGCAGTGACCCCGGGACCGGCACAGATACGCAGTATTTT. This translates into CASSDPGTGTDTQYF.

V usage is TRBV13 and J usage is TRBJ2-7; D ambiguous. V was pared by 4 bases and J by 5 bases, with 12 bases between. Germline V gene lookup returns CDR1 PRHDT and CDR2 FYEKMQ (reference sequence). The CDR3 totals 13 residues. CDR3 in DNA: TGTGCCAGCAGCTCCCAGGTCTATGACGAGCAGTACTTC. This sequence encodes CASSSQVYDEQYF.

As regards this clone: Other DNA sequences in this sample translate to the same CDR3. The chain combines TRBV7-9 with TRBJ2-6; D uncertain. There are 12 residues in the CDR3. Trimming took 6 bases from V and 3 from J, leaving 3 bases between them. Germline assignment: CDR1 SEHNR and CDR2 FQNEAQ (reference sequence). The CDR3 bases are TGTGCCAGCAGGGTTGGGGCCAACGTCCTGACTTTC. Translating it yields CASRVGANVLTF.

V usage is TRBV4-3 and J usage is TRBJ1-3, with D possibly matching TRBD1 (5 bases). Germline loops: CDR1 LGHNA, CDR2 YSLEER. V was shortened by 3 bases and J by 2 bases, with 14 bases between the two germline ends. CDR3 length equals 16 residues. The CDR3 protein is CASSQGTGGAGNTIYF. CDR3 nucleotides: TGCGCCAGCAGCCAGGGGACTGGGGGGGCTGGAAACACCATATATTTT.